In this sample, the clone carrying this T cell receptor (beta chain) turned up a few times. Antigen unknown. This specimen belongs to a study of beta chain features in type 1 diabetes. Study observations and caveats: A closer apparent resemblance between naive, central memory and Treg TCRB repertoires was seen in patients than in healthy donors.

Sequenced material consisted of expressed TCRB transcripts (all of the isolated RNA was reverse transcribed). TCRdb's copy holds only in-frame clones and misses some; the assay was immunoSEQ multiplex PCR. The sample consists of under 400,000 clones, 10% to 15% of them appearing once. After removal of 2 bases from V and 9 bases from J, the junction contained 4 bases not matched to a gene. The CDR3 totals 13 residues. Germline V gene sequence: CDR1 SGDLS, CDR2 YYNGEE. CD45RO/CCR7/CD25/CD127/CD95/CD27 staining was used to isolate CD4+ naive, central memory, regulatory and stem cell-like memory cells by sorting.

The chain links TRBV9 to TRBJ2-4, with 8 positions matching TRBD1. The receptor was derived from a man between 18 and 29 years old in good health. The sequenced sample was naive CD4+ T cells from blood. CDR3 nucleotides: TGTGCCAGCAGCGTTGAGGGGACAGGCATTCAGTACTTC. Its translation: CASSVEGTGIQYF.